The 14 T cell receptor beta chains presented below share a single source sample, sequenced in a study of human T cells and chemical hapten exposure. Unfractionated whole blood was the source of the extracted total RNA. Library preparation tagged each individual cDNA molecule with a unique molecular identifier. TCRdb processed the reads anew with MiXCR; each CDR3 protein has one entry. The sample includes about 990 distinct CDR3 sequences, around four fifths of them seen just once. Source material: whole blood. All receptors come from a human donor with alopecia, or a healthy volunteer (not recorded which). Some clones in this sample may be carry-over from other donors' samples. This table probably holds off-target reads from a library built for another chain.

This sequence joins TRBV12-3 or TRBV12-4 and TRBJ2-7, with a possible D match to TRBD1 (6 bases). This CDR3 is built from 17 residues. Deletions cut 6 bases from V and 2 bases from J, with 23 bases between. The CDR3 protein is CASRSYTPGHPPYEQYF. The CDR3, as DNA: TGTGCCAGCAGGTCTTATACACCGGGACACCCGCCCTACGAGCAGTACTTC.

A remark on this clonotype: An end of the junction differs from the germline gene, which may be a read error. The CDR3 sequence: CASSQVHSNTEAFF. Here the CDR3 DNA reads TGTGCCAGCAGCCAAGTCCACAGCAACACTGAAGCTTTCTTC. V and J are TRBV3-1 and TRBJ1-1; D gene ambiguous. Germline CDR1 LGHDT, CDR2 YNNKEL (reference sequence). CDR3 length: 14 residues.

There are a few counts of this clonotype. The gene calls are TRBV20-1 and TRBJ2-7; 9 bases agree with TRBD1. CDR3 length: 14 amino acids. V gave up 6 bases and J gave up 2 bases; unmatched junction bases: 8. CDR1 is DFQATT, CDR2 SNEGSKA, per germline (reference sequence). Written as DNA, the CDR3 is TGCAGTGCCACTAGACAGGGGGGGACCTACGAGCAGTACTTC. It specifies CSATRQGGTYEQYF.

This clonotype occurred a few times. The J gene is TRBJ2-1, the V gene TRBV20-1; TRBD1 is a possible D gene (6 bases). The germline V gene has CDR1 DFQATT and CDR2 SNEGSKA (reference sequence). Trimming left V 5 bases short and J 4 bases short, with 12 bases between. The CDR3 has 13 residues. Here the CDR3 DNA reads TGCAGTGCTTGGGGGCCCGGGTACAATGAGCAGTTCTTC. This codes for CSAWGPGYNEQFF.

This clonotype came up a few times. The chain joins TRBV9 to TRBJ2-3, with 12 bases aligning to TRBD2. V shed 6 bases, J shed 3 bases, and the junction held 5 bases outside the gene matches. Germline loops: CDR1 SGDLS, CDR2 YYNGEE. The CDR3 sequence is 15 residues long. CDR3 in amino acids: CASKKTSGGTDTQYF. The CDR3 nucleotides read TGTGCCAGCAAGAAGACTAGCGGGGGAACAGATACGCAGTATTTT.

This chain links TRBV19 with TRBJ1-6; D gene uncertain. The CDR3 covers 14 residues. Trimming pared 6 bases from V and 7 bases from J, leaving 13 bases between. CDR1 is LNHDA and CDR2 is SQIVND in the germline V gene (reference sequence). Here the CDR3 DNA reads TGTGCCAGTAGAGACGGATCTTTGAATTCACCCCTCCACTTT. Translated: CASRDGSLNSPLHF.

This clonotype was counted between two and nine times. CDR3 nucleotide sequence: TGTGCCAGCAGCCAAGTGGGTGTCAATCAGCCCCAGCATTTT. Translation: CASSQVGVNQPQHF. The chain joins TRBV14 to TRBJ1-5; D unresolved. CDR3 length equals 14 residues. In germline, CDR1 is SGHDN, CDR2 FVKESK. V gave up 1 base and J gave up 3 bases, with 7 bases separating them.

This chain connects TRBV10-3 to TRBJ1-2; 7 bases map to TRBD1. The CDR3 covers 13 residues. Germline V gene lookup returns CDR1 ENHRY and CDR2 SYGVKD. Losses at the gene ends were 4 bases for V and 3 bases for J; bases not matched to a gene: 2. The CDR3 DNA is TGTGCCATCAGTGGACAGGGATACTATGGCTACACCTTC. Encoded protein: CAISGQGYYGYTF.

This clonotype appeared once. The chain has TRBV28 and TRBJ2-5; a weak D match, TRBD2 (6 bases). Germline V gene sequence: CDR1 MDHEN, CDR2 SYDVKM. Trimming removed 4 bases from V and 2 bases from J, with 11 bases in between. The CDR3 contains 14 residues. CDR3 protein: CASSSLAPQETQYF. In DNA, the CDR3 is TGTGCCAGCAGTTCTCTAGCGCCTCAAGAGACCCAGTACTTC.

The genes are TRBV13 and TRBJ2-1; 14 bases match TRBD2. The CDR3 contains 17 residues. Unmatched junction bases numbered 12, after V lost 2 bases and J lost 12 bases. CDR1 is PRHDT and CDR2 is FYEKMQ in the germline V gene (reference sequence). The CDR3, as DNA: TGTGCCAGCAGCTTACAGTCCGGGACTAGCGGGAGTTCCCGGCAGTTCTTC. It is translated as CASSLQSGTSGSSRQFF.

The chain combines TRBV5-1 with TRBJ2-5, with 9 bases that match TRBD1. V shed 4 bases, J shed 5 bases, and the junction held 9 bases outside the gene matches. CDR3 length: 15 residues. CDR1 SGHRS and CDR2 YFSETQ come from the germline V gene. CDR3 amino acids: CASSVAGTGMETQYF. Here the CDR3 DNA reads TGCGCCAGCAGCGTAGCCGGGACAGGGATGGAGACCCAGTACTTC.

This clonotype turned up a few times. The chain has TRBV18 and TRBJ1-4, with a tentative D call TRBD1 (6 bases). Trimming took 4 bases from V and 0 from J, leaving 6 bases between them. Germline V gene data show CDR1 as KGHSH and CDR2 as LQKENI. The length of the CDR3 is 14 residues. The CDR3 DNA sequence: TGTGCCAGCTCACAGGGGGCAACTAATGAAAAACTGTTTTTT. Its protein product is CASSQGATNEKLFF.

The sample holds one count of this clonotype. The chain couples TRBV6-6 to TRBJ2-1; TRBD1 agrees at 9 bases. V was pared by 2 bases and J by 6 bases, with 5 bases of the junction left unmatched. Germline values: CDR1 MNHNY, CDR2 SVGAGI (reference sequence). The CDR3 covers 15 residues. The CDR3 bases are TGTGCCAGCAGTTACAACAGGGGGCAGGGCAATGAGCAGTTCTTC. This translates into CASSYNRGQGNEQFF.

The chain recombines TRBV4-1 with TRBJ2-1, with 10 bases aligning to TRBD2. V shed 3 bases, J shed 4 bases, and the junction held 12 bases outside the gene matches. Germline V gene sequence: CDR1 MGHRA, CDR2 YSYEKL. The length of the CDR3 is 18 residues. The CDR3 bases are TGCGCCAGCAGCCAGGTACAAGAGGGGACTAGCGCATACAATGAGCAGTTCTTC. Protein product: CASSQVQEGTSAYNEQFF.